This TCR beta chain was documented in a study of shared clonotypes between healthy human individuals. Data came from immunoSEQ multiplex PCR; TCRdb stores just in-frame clones and leaves some out. The sample has about 680,000 clones; around 73% are singletons. Trimming removed 4 bases from V and 1 base from J, with 17 bases in between. CDR1 is SGHDT and CDR2 is YYEEEE in the germline V gene. The CDR3 consists of 16 residues. The sequence came from a woman in her 30s in good health. The gene calls are TRBV5-6 and TRBJ1-2; a possible D gene is TRBD1 (6 bases). Source material: memory CD4+ T cells sorted from blood. The subset denotes: CD45RA-negative fraction. The CDR3 DNA reads as TGTGCCAGCAGCCAGCCCGGGACAAACCTTAACTATGGCTACACCTTC. Its translation: CASSQPGTNLNYGYTF.